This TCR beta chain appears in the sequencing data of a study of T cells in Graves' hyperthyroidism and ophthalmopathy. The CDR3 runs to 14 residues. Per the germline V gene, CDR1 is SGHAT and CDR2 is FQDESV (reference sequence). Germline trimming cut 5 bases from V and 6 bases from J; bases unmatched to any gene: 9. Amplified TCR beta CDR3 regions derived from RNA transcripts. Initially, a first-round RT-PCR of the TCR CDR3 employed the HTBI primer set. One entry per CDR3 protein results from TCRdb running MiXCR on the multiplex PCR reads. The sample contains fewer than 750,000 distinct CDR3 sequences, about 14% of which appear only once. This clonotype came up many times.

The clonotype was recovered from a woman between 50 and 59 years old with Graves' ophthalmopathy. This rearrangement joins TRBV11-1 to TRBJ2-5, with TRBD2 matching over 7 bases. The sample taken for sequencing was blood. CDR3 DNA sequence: TGTGCCAGCAGCAGTACCGGGACTATTAAGACCCAGTACTTC. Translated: CASSSTGTIKTQYF.